A single sample is the source of the 12 T cell receptor beta chains below, sequenced in a study of OX40 agonist ivuxolimab in advanced cancers. The library was generated by the immunoSEQ multiplex PCR assay. The source is immuneACCESS, and TCRdb retained only in-frame sequences with V and J called. Part of the clones is not carried over; for the studies checked, unresolved V genes explain less than half of this, and the remainder is unexplained. This sample holds some 80,000 clones; around 89% were observed only once. The top ten clones comprise roughly 0.38% of the sample. The sample here was CD4+ or CD8+ T cells sorted from blood, taken in a trial of the OX40 agonist ivuxolimab. The receptors come from an adult with an advanced solid tumor such as melanoma, head and neck, liver or kidney cancer.

On this clone: The sample contains more than one DNA sequence encoding this CDR3. The chain recombines TRBV28 with TRBJ1-2; D is uncertain. CDR3 length: 11 amino acids. The V gene's germline CDR1 is MDHEN and CDR2 SYDVKM. Trimming removed 4 bases at V and 5 bases at J, with 5 bases between. DNA of the CDR3: TGTGCCAGCAGTTCGGGATATGGCTACACCTTC. As protein: CASSSGYGYTF.

V and J are TRBV5-5 and TRBJ1-5; tentative D call: TRBD1 (5 bases). The CDR3 length is 16 residues. The germline gives CDR1 SGHKS, CDR2 YYEKEE (reference sequence). The V and J ends lost 0 bases and 1 base respectively, with 11 bases between them. Here the CDR3 reads CASSLAGGDSNQPQHF. For the CDR3, the DNA is TGTGCCAGCAGCTTGGCCGGGGGGGACAGCAATCAGCCCCAGCATTTT.

This clone occurred once. Other DNA sequences of this sample code for an identical CDR3. V is TRBV6-1 and J is TRBJ1-4; 7 nucleotides align to TRBD1. The V gene end was trimmed by 3 bases and the J gene end by 7 bases; junction bases not matched to a gene: 5. The germline V gene has CDR1 MNHNS and CDR2 SASEGT. This CDR3 has 14 residues. The CDR3 spells CASSDGQGGEKLFF. The CDR3 bases are TGTGCCAGCAGTGACGGCCAGGGGGGTGAAAAACTGTTTTTT.

The chain combines TRBV5-4 with TRBJ2-1; 10 bases agree with TRBD2. This CDR3 is built from 16 residues. With 4 bases clipped from V and 2 bases from J, the junction kept 6 bases outside the gene matches. Per the germline V gene, CDR1 is SGHNT and CDR2 is YYREEE (reference sequence). The CDR3 DNA reads TGTGCCAGCAGCCCCACTAGCGGGGACCCCTACAATGAGCAGTTCTTC. Its translation: CASSPTSGDPYNEQFF.

The gene calls are TRBV5-4 and TRBJ2-1; D not resolved. This CDR3 is built from 15 residues. Looked up from germline, CDR1 is SGHNT and CDR2 is YYREEE (reference sequence). The V end lost 0 bases, the J end lost 1 base, and 8 bases lay between the germline ends. The CDR3 sequence: CASSLGQASYNEQFF. In nucleotides, the CDR3 is TGTGCCAGCAGCTTGGGGCAGGCGTCCTACAATGAGCAGTTCTTC.

The chain uses TRBV4-2 and TRBJ2-1, with D perhaps TRBD2 (5 bases). The CDR3 totals 19 residues. Trimming took 1 base from V and 1 from J, leaving 20 bases between them. The germline V gene encodes CDR1 LGHNA and CDR2 YNFKEQ. CDR3 protein: CASSQATAAPTASYNEQFF. The CDR3 coding sequence is TGTGCCAGCAGCCAAGCAACAGCGGCCCCGACGGCGTCCTACAATGAGCAGTTCTTC.

The DNA for the CDR3 is TGTGCCAGTCGGGACAGGACGACAACCGGGGAGCTGTTTTTT. This sequence encodes CASRDRTTTGELFF. The chain employs TRBV19 and TRBJ2-2, with 8 bases lining up with TRBD1. The CDR3 totals 14 residues. CDR1 and CDR2 (germline): LNHDA, SQIVND (reference sequence). The junction had 7 bases not matched to a gene; V was cut back by 8 bases and J by 5 bases.

The table lists this clone with a few counts. The CDR3 loop reads CSATGFEAFF. DNA of the CDR3: TGCAGCGCGACAGGATTTGAAGCTTTCTTT. The chain is built from TRBV29-1 and TRBJ1-1; weak D call: TRBD1 (6 bases). The CDR3 extends over 10 amino acids. CDR1 and CDR2 (germline): SQVTM, ANQGSEA. Deletions cut 7 bases from V and 7 bases from J, with 10 bases between.

The rearrangement links TRBV6-5 to TRBJ1-5; a weak D match, TRBD1 (6 bases). Trimming shortened V by 2 bases and J by 4 bases, and 15 bases separated the two germline ends. CDR3 length equals 16 residues. Germline CDR1 MNHEY, CDR2 SVGAGI. CDR3 loop: CASSYGGTRGNQPQHF. The CDR3 coding sequence is TGTGCCAGCAGTTACGGGGGCACTCGGGGTAATCAGCCCCAGCATTTT.

As regards this clone: Other DNA sequences of this sample code for an identical CDR3. The V and J genes are TRBV11-2 and TRBJ1-5; 7 positions agree with TRBD1. Unmatched junction bases numbered 4, after V lost 5 bases and J lost 3 bases. The CDR3 extends over 14 amino acids. CDR1 and CDR2 from the germline V gene are SGHAT and FQNNGV. CDR3 bases: TGTGCCAGCAGCCCAGGGACAGCCAATCAGCCCCAGCATTTT. Encoded protein: CASSPGTANQPQHF.

V and J are TRBV2 and TRBJ1-1; D may be TRBD1 (6 bases). The CDR3 totals 16 residues. Germline CDR1 and CDR2: SNHLY and FYNNEI. V lost 4 bases and J 2 bases, leaving 17 bases between the germline ends. CDR3 sequence (DNA): TGTGCCAGCAGTGGCCGGCTACAGGGTAGAAACACTGAAGCTTTCTTT. Amino acids: CASSGRLQGRNTEAFF.

The rearrangement uses TRBV12-2 and TRBJ2-1; the D segment call TRBD2 is taken from the table without a DNA check. TRBV12-2 is reported as a pseudogene. This CDR3 is 16 amino acids long. The CDR3 is CASRPPLAGGPYEQFF. In DNA, the CDR3 is TGTGCAAGTCGCCCCCCACTAGCGGGAGGGCCCTATGAGCAGTTCTTC.